Listed below are T cell receptor beta chains from one sample, sequenced in a study of OX40 agonist ivuxolimab in advanced cancers. Sequencing was performed with immunoSEQ multiplex PCR; in TCRdb, only in-frame clones are kept and a portion is missing. The sample yields around 40,000 clones, around four fifths seen once. The material was CD4+ or CD8+ T cells sorted from blood, obtained in a trial of the OX40 agonist ivuxolimab. The receptors derive from an adult with an advanced solid tumor such as melanoma, head and neck, liver or kidney cancer. The CDR3 runs from the conserved cysteine through the conserved F or W. D genes are given only for firm matches. Clone size is given for some rows only: seen once, a few or many times, or a class if the clone is expanded.

D gene	V gene	clone size	J gene	CDR3 protein	CDR3 DNA
NA	TRBV6-5	few	TRBJ2-4	CASSPGVTKNIQYF	TGTGCCAGCAGCCCGGGGGTCACCAAAAACATTCAGTACTTC
NA	TRBV27	few	TRBJ2-3	CASSLNGDTQYF	TGTGCCAGCAGTTTAAACGGAGATACGCAGTATTTT
NA	TRBV9	NA	TRBJ2-3	CASSVAGTDTQYF	TGTGCCAGCAGCGTAGCCGGCACAGATACGCAGTATTTT
NA	TRBV25-1	NA	TRBJ1-1	CASRRGTQGTNTEAFF	TGTGCCAGCAGACGGGGGACCCAGGGGACCAACACTGAAGCTTTCTTT
NA	TRBV29-1	NA	TRBJ2-1	CSVEPYGEQFF	TGCAGCGTTGAACCGTACGGTGAGCAGTTCTTC
NA	TRBV6-5	NA	TRBJ1-1	CASRADNADTEAFF	TGTGCCAGCAGGGCCGACAATGCGGACACTGAAGCTTTCTTT
TRBD1	TRBV29-1	NA	TRBJ1-2	CSFQGARGYTF	TGCAGCTTTCAGGGGGCGCGGGGCTACACCTTC
NA	TRBV11-3	NA	TRBJ1-1	CASSLGGGAWTEAFF	TGTGCCAGCAGCTTAGGAGGAGGGGCGTGGACTGAAGCTTTCTTT
TRBD2	TRBV11-2	NA	TRBJ2-1	CASSLSGKSYNEQFF	TGTGCCAGCAGCTTGAGCGGGAAATCCTACAATGAGCAGTTCTTC
TRBD1	TRBV5-1	NA	TRBJ1-2	CASSSTGAGIGYTF	TGCGCCAGCAGCTCGACAGGGGCCGGCATTGGCTACACCTTC
NA	TRBV28	once	TRBJ1-2	CASNTLGINYGYTF	TGTGCCAGCAATACTCTTGGGATCAACTATGGCTACACCTTC
TRBD2	TRBV7-9	NA	TRBJ2-2	CASSFGLAGEGGELFF	TGTGCCAGCAGCTTCGGACTAGCGGGAGAGGGCGGGGAGCTGTTTTTT
NA	TRBV19	NA	TRBJ2-7	CASSFRVKDVYEQYF	TGTGCCAGTAGTTTCAGGGTGAAGGATGTCTACGAGCAGTACTTC
NA	TRBV30	once	TRBJ2-7	CAWSVLLGGSFYEQYF	TGTGCCTGGAGTGTACTCCTGGGAGGCTCCTTCTACGAGCAGTACTTC
TRBD2	TRBV4-1	NA	TRBJ2-5	CASSPGASGGPRETQYF	TGCGCCAGCAGCCCCGGGGCTAGCGGGGGACCACGGGAGACCCAGTACTTC
TRBD2	TRBV28	NA	TRBJ2-5	CASTTGGATQYF	TGTGCCAGCACGACGGGAGGGGCGACCCAGTACTTC
TRBD1	TRBV15	NA	TRBJ2-5	CATGMGETQYF	TGTGCGACAGGGATGGGAGAGACCCAGTACTTC
TRBD1	TRBV2	NA	TRBJ1-3	CASSFDRAKENTIYF	TGTGCCAGCAGTTTTGACAGGGCAAAGGAAAACACCATATATTTT
TRBD1	TRBV5-4	NA	TRBJ2-1	CASSSSGQVYNEQFF	TGTGCCAGCAGCTCCTCCGGACAGGTCTACAATGAGCAGTTCTTC
NA	TRBV7-9	few	TRBJ2-1	CASSLGGGGSYNEQFF	TGTGCCAGCAGCTTAGGTGGGGGAGGCTCCTACAATGAGCAGTTCTTC
TRBD2	TRBV11-3	NA	TRBJ2-7	CASSPSSGYYEQYF	TGTGCCAGCAGCCCGTCTAGCGGCTACTACGAGCAGTACTTC
TRBD2	TRBV4-1	NA	TRBJ2-3	CASSQEGREPDTQYF	TGCGCCAGCAGCCAAGAAGGGCGGGAGCCAGATACGCAGTATTTT
NA	TRBV19	NA	TRBJ2-7	CASRGTAGSYEQYF	TGTGCCAGTAGGGGGACAGCGGGCTCCTACGAGCAGTACTTC
NA	TRBV28	NA	TRBJ2-1	CASSLGTRTSRQFF	TGTGCCAGCAGCTTGGGGACCCGTACTAGCCGGCAGTTCTTC
NA	TRBV7-6	NA	TRBJ2-1	CASSSQGEANEQFF	TGTGCCAGCTCCTCCCAGGGAGAGGCAAATGAGCAGTTCTTC
NA	TRBV10-1	NA	TRBJ2-1	CASSHGSSYNEQFF	TGCGCCAGCAGTCATGGTAGCTCCTACAATGAGCAGTTCTTC
TRBD2	TRBV29-1	NA	TRBJ2-5	CSDCGRGETQYF	TGCAGCGATTGCGGGAGGGGAGAGACCCAGTACTTC
NA	TRBV4-1	NA	TRBJ1-3	CASSQERQGTGNTIYF	TGCGCCAGCAGCCAAGAGAGGCAAGGAACTGGAAACACCATATATTTT
NA	TRBV6-1	NA	TRBJ2-1	CASSEALPPPAGSYNEQFF	TGTGCCAGCAGTGAAGCGCTTCCCCCTCCTGCCGGCTCCTACAATGAGCAGTTCTTC
TRBD1	TRBV29-1	NA	TRBJ1-1	CSTGQGMNTEAFF	TGCAGCACCGGACAGGGCATGAACACTGAAGCTTTCTTT
NA	TRBV6-1	NA	TRBJ2-3	CASKGYSTDTQYF	TGTGCCAGCAAAGGATATAGCACAGATACGCAGTATTTT
NA	TRBV6-5	NA	TRBJ2-3	CASRESGLSYNTQYF	TGTGCCAGCAGGGAGTCGGGGTTGAGTTATAATACGCAGTATTTT
TRBD1	TRBV19	NA	TRBJ1-1	CASTPGQAWNTEAFF	TGTGCCAGTACCCCCGGACAGGCTTGGAACACTGAAGCTTTCTTT
TRBD2	TRBV11-3	NA	TRBJ2-7	CASSQVRTSGNFEQYF	TGTGCCAGCAGCCAGGTTCGGACTAGCGGAAACTTCGAGCAGTACTTC
NA	TRBV19	NA	TRBJ1-3	CASSTFSGNTIYF	TGTGCCAGTAGTACCTTCTCTGGAAACACCATATATTTT